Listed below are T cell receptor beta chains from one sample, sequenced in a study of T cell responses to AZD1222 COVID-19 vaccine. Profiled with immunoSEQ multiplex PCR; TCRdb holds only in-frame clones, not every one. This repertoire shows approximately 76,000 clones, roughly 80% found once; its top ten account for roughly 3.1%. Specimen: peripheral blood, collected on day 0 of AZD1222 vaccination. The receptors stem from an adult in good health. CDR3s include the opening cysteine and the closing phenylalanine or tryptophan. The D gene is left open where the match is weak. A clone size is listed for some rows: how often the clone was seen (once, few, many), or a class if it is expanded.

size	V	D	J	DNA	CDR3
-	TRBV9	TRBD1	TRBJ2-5	TGTGCCAGCAGCGGTAGGGGGCCAGAGACCCAGTACTTC	CASSGRGPETQYF
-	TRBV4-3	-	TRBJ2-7	TGCGCCAGCAGCCAAGATTGGGCTAGCACCATCGCCTACGAGCAGTACTTC	CASSQDWASTIAYEQYF
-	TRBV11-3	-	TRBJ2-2	TGTGCCAGCAGCTTAGATTTGGGTGGGTCCACCGGGGAGCTGTTTTTT	CASSLDLGGSTGELFF
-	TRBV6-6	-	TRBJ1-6	TGTGCCAGCAGTCCCCGGGAGGTGACTAGCTCCTATAATTCACCCCTCCACTTT	CASSPREVTSSYNSPLHF
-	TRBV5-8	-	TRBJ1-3	TGTGCCAGCAGCCTGGGGACAAACAGGGACGGAAACACCATATATTTT	CASSLGTNRDGNTIYF
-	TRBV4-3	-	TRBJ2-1	TGCGCCAGCAGCCAGGATCAGATAAGAGGGGAAGCCTTCGATGAGCAGTTCTTC	CASSQDQIRGEAFDEQFF
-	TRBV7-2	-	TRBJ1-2	TGTGCCAGCAGCTTAAATAAGGGGGGAGATGGCTACACCTTC	CASSLNKGGDGYTF
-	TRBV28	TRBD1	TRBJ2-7	TGTGCCAGCAGTTTACACCAAGGGACAGGGGGCGAGCAGTACTTC	CASSLHQGTGGEQYF
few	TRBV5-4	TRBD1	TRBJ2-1	TGTGCCAGCAGGACGGACAGGGGAATGGTGAATGAGCAGTTCTTC	CASRTDRGMVNEQFF
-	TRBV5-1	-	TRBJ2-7	TGCGCCAGCAGCTTGGTCCGACTAGATAACTACGAGCAGTACTTC	CASSLVRLDNYEQYF
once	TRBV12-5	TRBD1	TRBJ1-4	TGTGCTAGTGGCCCCCGGGACAGACCTGCAACTAATGAAAAACTGTTTTTT	CASGPRDRPATNEKLFF
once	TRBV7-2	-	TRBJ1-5	TGTGCCAGCAGCTTAGAAGTGAATAGCAATCAGCCCCAGCATTTT	CASSLEVNSNQPQHF
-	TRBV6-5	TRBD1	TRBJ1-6	TGTGCCAGCAGTTACTCGAGACAGGGGGGAAATTCACCCCTCCACTTT	CASSYSRQGGNSPLHF
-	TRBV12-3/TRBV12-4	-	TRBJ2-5	TGTGCCAGCAGTTTGGGGCAGGCCCAGTACTTC	CASSLGQAQYF
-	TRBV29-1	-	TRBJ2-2	TGCAGCGTAGACCCGGACACCGGGGAGCTGTTTTTT	CSVDPDTGELFF
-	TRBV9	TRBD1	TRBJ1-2	TGTGCCAGCAGCGTGGGACAGGGCACAACTAACTATGGCTACACCTTC	CASSVGQGTTNYGYTF
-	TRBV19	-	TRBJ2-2	TGTGCCAGTAGTCACCGCACAACCGGGGAGCTGTTTTTT	CASSHRTTGELFF
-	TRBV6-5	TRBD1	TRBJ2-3	TGTGCCAGCAGTTACGGGACAGGCACAGATACGCAGTATTTT	CASSYGTGTDTQYF
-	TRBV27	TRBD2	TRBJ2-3	TGTGCCAGCAGGGAGGCGGGAGGGGGCACAGATACGCAGTATTTT	CASREAGGGTDTQYF
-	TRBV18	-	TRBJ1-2	TGTGCCAGCTCACCAGGAACGGGCTATGGCTACACCTTC	CASSPGTGYGYTF
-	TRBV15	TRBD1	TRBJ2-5	TGTGCCACCAGCAGAGATCTATGGACAGGGGAAGAGACCCAGTACTTC	CATSRDLWTGEETQYF
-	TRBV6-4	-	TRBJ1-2	TGTGCCAGCAGTGCCTCGGCCAGAGCCTATGGCTACACCTTC	CASSASARAYGYTF
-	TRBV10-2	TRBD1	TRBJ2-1	TGCGCCAGCAGTGAACAGGGGCCCTCCTACAATGAGCAGTTCTTC	CASSEQGPSYNEQFF
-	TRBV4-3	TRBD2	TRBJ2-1	TGCGCCAGCAGCCAAGATATACTAGCGGAGTACAATGAGCAGTTCTTC	CASSQDILAEYNEQFF
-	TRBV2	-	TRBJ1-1	TGTGCCAGCTGGGGGGGAACTGAAGCTTTCTTT	CASWGGTEAFF
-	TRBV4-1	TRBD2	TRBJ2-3	TGCGCCAGCAGCCAAGTGCCGGGGGGGGCTGCTGATACGCAGTATTTT	CASSQVPGGAADTQYF
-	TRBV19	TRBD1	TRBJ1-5	TGTGCCAGTAGCCCTTGGACAGGGCCGAGCAATCAGCCCCAGCATTTT	CASSPWTGPSNQPQHF
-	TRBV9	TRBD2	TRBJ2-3	TGTGCCAGCAGCCTGGAGCGGGGGAGCACAGATACGCAGTATTTT	CASSLERGSTDTQYF
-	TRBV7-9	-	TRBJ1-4	TGTGCCAGCAGCCCGGGACTTGAGCGTGAAAAACTGTTTTTT	CASSPGLEREKLFF
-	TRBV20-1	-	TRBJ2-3	TGCAGTGCTAGTAGCCCCACAGGCAAAAGCACAGATACGCAGTATTTT	CSASSPTGKSTDTQYF
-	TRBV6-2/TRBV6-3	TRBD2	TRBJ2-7	TGTGCCAGCAGTTACGGGACTAGCGGGAACTACGAGCAGTACTTC	CASSYGTSGNYEQYF
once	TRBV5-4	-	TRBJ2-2	TGTGCCAGCAGCTTGGCTGCCACCGGGGAGCTGTTTTTT	CASSLAATGELFF
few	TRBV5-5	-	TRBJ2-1	TGTGCCAGCAGCTTGGAACAGGATTTCCCCAATGAGCAGTTCTTC	CASSLEQDFPNEQFF
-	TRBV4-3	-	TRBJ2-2	TGCGCCAGCAGCCAAGATCATGGAGGGGCGGGTACCGGGGAGCTGTTTTTT	CASSQDHGGAGTGELFF
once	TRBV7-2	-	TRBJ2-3	TGTGCCAGCAGCTTATCCCGGAGCGCTAGCACAGATACGCAGTATTTT	CASSLSRSASTDTQYF
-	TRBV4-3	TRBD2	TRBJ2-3	TGCGCCAGCAGCCAAGAACCTACCGCGGGGGCAGATACGCAGTATTTT	CASSQEPTAGADTQYF
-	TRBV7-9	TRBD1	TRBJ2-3	TGTGCCAGCAGCCAGGGTCAGGGGGCTAGCACAGATACGCAGTATTTT	CASSQGQGASTDTQYF
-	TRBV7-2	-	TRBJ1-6	TGTGCCAGCAGCTCGGGCTGGGGTTCACCCCTCCACTTT	CASSSGWGSPLHF
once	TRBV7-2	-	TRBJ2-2	TGTGCCAGCAGCTTTCGGGGGTCCGGGGAGCTGTTTTTT	CASSFRGSGELFF
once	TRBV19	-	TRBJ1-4	TGTGCCAGTAGTAGCCGGAGGAATGAAAAACTGTTTTTT	CASSSRRNEKLFF
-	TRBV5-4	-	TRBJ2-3	TGTGCCAGCAGCTTGGCCGGGGGAGATACGCAGTATTTT	CASSLAGGDTQYF
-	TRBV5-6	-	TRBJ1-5	TGTGCCAGCAGCTTGTCGGCCAGGGGATACAATCAGCCCCAGCATTTT	CASSLSARGYNQPQHF
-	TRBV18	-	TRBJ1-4	TGTGCCAGCTCCCCACTACGGCCCCGAAGGGAAAAACTGTTTTTT	CASSPLRPRREKLFF
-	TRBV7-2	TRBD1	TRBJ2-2	TGTGCCAGCAGCTTCCAGGGGGCCGGGGAGCTGTTTTTT	CASSFQGAGELFF